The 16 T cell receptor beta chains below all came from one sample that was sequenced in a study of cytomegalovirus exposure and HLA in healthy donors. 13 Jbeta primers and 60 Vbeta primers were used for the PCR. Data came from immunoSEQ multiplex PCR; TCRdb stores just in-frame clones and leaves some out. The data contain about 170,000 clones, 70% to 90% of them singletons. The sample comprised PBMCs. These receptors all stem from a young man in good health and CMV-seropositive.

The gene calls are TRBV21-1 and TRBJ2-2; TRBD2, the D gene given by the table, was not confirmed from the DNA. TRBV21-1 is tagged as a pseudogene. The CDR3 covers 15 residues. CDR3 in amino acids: CASSNSQRNTGELFF. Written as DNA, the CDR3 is TGTGCCAGCAGCAATAGCCAGAGAAACACCGGGGAGCTGTTTTTT.

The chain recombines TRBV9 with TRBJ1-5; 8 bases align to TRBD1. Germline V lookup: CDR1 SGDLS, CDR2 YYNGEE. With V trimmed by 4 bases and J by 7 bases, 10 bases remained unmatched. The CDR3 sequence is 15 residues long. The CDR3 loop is CASSPSTGEGQPQHF. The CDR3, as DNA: TGTGCCAGCAGCCCCTCGACAGGGGAGGGCCAGCCCCAGCATTTT.

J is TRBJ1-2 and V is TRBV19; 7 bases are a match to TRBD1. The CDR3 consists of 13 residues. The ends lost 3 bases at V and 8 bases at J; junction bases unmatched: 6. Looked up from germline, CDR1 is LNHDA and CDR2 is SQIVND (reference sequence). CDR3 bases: TGTGCCAGTAGTATGGACAGGCTGTTGGGCTACACCTTC. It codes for CASSMDRLLGYTF.

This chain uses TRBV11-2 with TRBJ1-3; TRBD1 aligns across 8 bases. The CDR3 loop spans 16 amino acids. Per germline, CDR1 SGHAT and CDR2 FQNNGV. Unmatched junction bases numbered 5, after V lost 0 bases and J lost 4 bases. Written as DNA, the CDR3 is TGTGCCAGCAGCTTAGATCAGGGGGCGCGAGGAAACACCATATATTTT. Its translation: CASSLDQGARGNTIYF.

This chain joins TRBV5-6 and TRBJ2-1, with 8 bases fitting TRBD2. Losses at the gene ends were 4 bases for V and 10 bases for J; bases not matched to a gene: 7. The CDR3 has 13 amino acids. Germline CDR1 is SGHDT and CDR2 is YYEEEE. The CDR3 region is CASSVLVAGEQFF. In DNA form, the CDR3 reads TGTGCCAGCAGCGTGCTAGTAGCGGGGGAGCAGTTCTTC.

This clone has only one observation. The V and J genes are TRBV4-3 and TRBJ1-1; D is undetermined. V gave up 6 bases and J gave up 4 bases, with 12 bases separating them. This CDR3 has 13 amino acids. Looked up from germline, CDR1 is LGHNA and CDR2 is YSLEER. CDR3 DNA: TGCGCCAGCAGGAACCCTGGAGGCACTGAAGCTTTCTTT. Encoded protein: CASRNPGGTEAFF.

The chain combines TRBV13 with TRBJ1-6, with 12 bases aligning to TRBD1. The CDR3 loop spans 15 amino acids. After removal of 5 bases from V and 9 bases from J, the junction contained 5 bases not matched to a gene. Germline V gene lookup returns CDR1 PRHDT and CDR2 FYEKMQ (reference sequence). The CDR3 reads CASSARDRGLSPLHF. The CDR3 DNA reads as TGTGCCAGCAGCGCCCGGGACAGGGGGCTTTCACCCCTCCACTTT.

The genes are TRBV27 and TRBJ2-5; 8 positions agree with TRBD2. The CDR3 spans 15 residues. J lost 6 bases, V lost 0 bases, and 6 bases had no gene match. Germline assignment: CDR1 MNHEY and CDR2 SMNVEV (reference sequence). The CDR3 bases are TGTGCCAGCAGTTTATCGGCGGGGGGCGATAAGACCCAGTACTTC. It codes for CASSLSAGGDKTQYF.

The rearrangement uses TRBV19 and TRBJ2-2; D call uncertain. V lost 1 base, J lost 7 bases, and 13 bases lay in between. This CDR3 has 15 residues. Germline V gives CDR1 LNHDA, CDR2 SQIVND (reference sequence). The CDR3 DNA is TGTGCCAGTAGTATAGTCGGTATGCAAAGCGGGGAGCTGTTTTTT. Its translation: CASSIVGMQSGELFF.

The CDR3: CASSFSPGTGYGYTF. The CDR3 nucleotides are TGTGCCAGCAGCTTTTCCCCCGGGACAGGTTATGGCTACACCTTC. This rearrangement joins TRBV7-2 to TRBJ1-2, with 8 nucleotides matching TRBD1. The CDR3 runs to 15 residues. Trimming took 3 bases from V and 5 from J; bases not matched to a gene: 8. Germline V gene sequence: CDR1 SGHTA, CDR2 FQGNSA.

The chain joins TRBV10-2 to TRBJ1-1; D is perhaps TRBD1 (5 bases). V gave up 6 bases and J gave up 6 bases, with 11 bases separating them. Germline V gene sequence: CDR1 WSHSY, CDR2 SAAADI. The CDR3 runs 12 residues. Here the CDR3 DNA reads TGCGCCAGCAGCCACAGGTCCGCTGAAGCTTTCTTT. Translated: CASSHRSAEAFF.

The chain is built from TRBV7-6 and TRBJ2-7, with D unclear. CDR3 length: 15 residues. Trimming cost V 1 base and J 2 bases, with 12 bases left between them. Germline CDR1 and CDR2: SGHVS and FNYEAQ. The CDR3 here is CASSLVSGPAYEQYF. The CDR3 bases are TGTGCCAGCAGCTTAGTGTCTGGGCCGGCCTACGAGCAGTACTTC.

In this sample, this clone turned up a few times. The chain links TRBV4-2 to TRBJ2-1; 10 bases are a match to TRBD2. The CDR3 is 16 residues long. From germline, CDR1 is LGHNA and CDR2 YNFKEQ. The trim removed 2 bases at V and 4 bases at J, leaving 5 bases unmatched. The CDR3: CASSQKGLAEYNEQFF. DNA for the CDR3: TGTGCCAGCAGCCAAAAAGGACTAGCGGAATACAATGAGCAGTTCTTC.

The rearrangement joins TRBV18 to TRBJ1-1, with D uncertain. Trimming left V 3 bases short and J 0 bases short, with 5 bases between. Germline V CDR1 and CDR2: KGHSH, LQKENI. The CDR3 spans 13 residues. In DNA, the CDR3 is TGTGCCAGCTCACCCCCATTGAACACTGAAGCTTTCTTT. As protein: CASSPPLNTEAFF.

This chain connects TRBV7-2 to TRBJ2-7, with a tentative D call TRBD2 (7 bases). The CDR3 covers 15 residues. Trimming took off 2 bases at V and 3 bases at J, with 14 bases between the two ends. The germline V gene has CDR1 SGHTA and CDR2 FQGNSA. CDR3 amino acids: CASSLRSGGLYEQYF. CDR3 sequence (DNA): TGTGCCAGCAGCTTACGGTCGGGGGGCCTCTACGAGCAGTACTTC.

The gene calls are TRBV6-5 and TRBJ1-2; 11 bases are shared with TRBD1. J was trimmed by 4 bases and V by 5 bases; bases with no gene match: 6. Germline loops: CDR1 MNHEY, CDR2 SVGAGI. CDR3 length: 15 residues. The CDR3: CASSLGQGAGYGYTF. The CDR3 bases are TGTGCCAGCAGTCTCGGACAGGGGGCGGGCTATGGCTACACCTTC.